The source of this T cell receptor beta chain is a study of T-cell reconstitution after alpha-beta-depleted transplantation in children. Overall study results and limits: The study traced high day-60 TCRbeta diversity in some patients to surviving recipient T cells and thymic progenitors. T-cell numbers and diversity, one year after transplant, stemmed largely from T cells that were newly produced. Expanded clones from the graft, numbering several hundred, reportedly supplied alpha-beta T cells about two months after transplant.

CDR3 size: 14 residues. The V and J ends lost 6 bases and 3 bases respectively, with 15 bases between them. Germline V gene lookup returns CDR1 WSHSY and CDR2 SAAADI. A remark on this clonotype: What it binds is unknown.

Unique molecular identifiers were built into the TCRbeta library. TCRdb processed the PCR reads anew with MiXCR; each CDR3 protein has one entry. The profile covers approximately 400,000 distinct CDR3 sequences, with roughly 16% appearing a single time and around 28% taken by the ten largest. The sequence derives from a boy under two years old who had a stem cell transplant for Wiskott-Aldrich syndrome, so the T cells may come from the graft donor. The gene calls are TRBV10-2 and TRBJ2-7; possibly TRBD1 for D (5 bases). The sequences come from PBMCs, mostly from graft donor cells, collected 360 days after TCRalphabeta/CD19-depleted stem cell transplant. The CDR3 nucleotides read TGCGCCAGCAGAAGGCCAGGGTTGGTCTACGAGCAGTACTTC. This encodes CASRRPGLVYEQYF.